The 19 T cell receptor beta chains given below trace back to one sample, sequenced in a study of OX40 agonist ivuxolimab in advanced cancers. Clones were read by immunoSEQ multiplex PCR, and TCRdb kept only the in-frame ones, dropping some. The table records 73,000 or so clones, 92% of them present only once. The sequencing used CD4+ or CD8+ T cells sorted from blood, collected in a trial of the OX40 agonist ivuxolimab. Source of these receptors: an adult with an advanced solid tumor such as melanoma, head and neck, liver or kidney cancer.

V and J are TRBV10-2 and TRBJ2-7; D possibly uses TRBD1 or TRBD2 (6 bases each). The CDR3 has 15 amino acids. Germline loops: CDR1 WSHSY, CDR2 SAAADI. Trimming took 4 bases from V and 0 from J, leaving 13 bases between them. CDR3 in amino acids: CASSGGPGASYEQYF. The CDR3 DNA reads as TGCGCCAGCAGTGGGGGTCCGGGGGCCTCCTACGAGCAGTACTTC.

This chain uses TRBV7-2 with TRBJ1-2, with D unresolved. Deletions cut 0 bases from V and 7 bases from J, with 18 bases between. CDR3 size: 16 residues. CDR1 SGHTA and CDR2 FQGNSA come from the germline V gene. CDR3 coding DNA: TGTGCCAGCAGCTTAGCGGCTGGAACGGAGCACGGTGGCTACACCTTC. Its protein is CASSLAAGTEHGGYTF.

The CDR3: CATSSWEINQPQHF. The DNA of the CDR3 is TGTGCCACCAGCAGCTGGGAGATTAATCAGCCCCAGCATTTT. The rearrangement links TRBV15 to TRBJ1-5; D gene ambiguous. Trimming shortened V by 3 bases and J by 4 bases, and 10 bases separated the two germline ends. This CDR3 is 14 amino acids long. Germline CDR1 reads LNHNV; CDR2 reads YYDKDF (reference sequence).

The V gene is TRBV27, the J gene TRBJ1-3; possible D gene TRBD1, 5 bases. Germline CDR1 and CDR2: MNHEY and SMNVEV (reference sequence). V lost 5 bases and J 0 bases, leaving 17 bases between the germline ends. The CDR3 consists of 17 residues. In DNA form, the CDR3 reads TGTGCCAGCAGTGCCAGAGGGGCCCAAGACTCTGGAAACACCATATATTTT. Amino acids: CASSARGAQDSGNTIYF.

CDR3 bases: TGTGCCAGCAGTCCCGGGGCGTTTAGCACAGATACGCAGTATTTT. Residues: CASSPGAFSTDTQYF. J is TRBJ2-3 and V is TRBV6-5; D possibly matches TRBD1 or TRBD2 (5 bases each). The CDR3 spans 15 residues. V gave up 5 bases and J gave up 0 bases, with 12 bases separating them. Germline V gene sequence: CDR1 MNHEY, CDR2 SVGAGI.

The rearrangement joins TRBV27 to TRBJ2-7, with a tentative D call TRBD1 (6 bases). Germline CDR1 and CDR2: MNHEY and SMNVEV (reference sequence). V gave up 6 bases and J gave up 7 bases, with 10 bases separating them. There are 11 residues in the CDR3. The CDR3 nucleotides are TGTGCCAGCAGCAGGGGTTGGGAGCAGTACTTC. Amino acid sequence: CASSRGWEQYF.

The chain is built from TRBV9 and TRBJ2-3; D assignment may be TRBD1 or TRBD2 (5 bases each). This CDR3 region has 15 residues. From germline, CDR1 is SGDLS and CDR2 YYNGEE. V was cut by 3 bases and J by 2 bases, with 13 bases left in between. CDR3 protein: CASSAGTSITDTQYF. CDR3 DNA sequence: TGTGCCAGCAGCGCCGGGACCTCCATCACAGATACGCAGTATTTT.

The chain joins TRBV5-1 to TRBJ2-5, with 9 nucleotides matching TRBD1. This CDR3 spans 16 amino acids. CDR1 and CDR2 (germline): SGHRS, YFSETQ. The V segment lost 7 bases and the J segment 3 bases; nucleotides outside the gene matches: 13. The DNA of the CDR3 is TGCGCCAGCGGTAACCCGGGACAGGGATGGAAAGAGACCCAGTACTTC. This sequence encodes CASGNPGQGWKETQYF.

The CDR3 sequence: CASSVWTENTGELFF. CDR3 bases: TGTGCCAGCAGCGTTTGGACAGAGAACACCGGGGAGCTGTTTTTT. The chain carries TRBV9 and TRBJ2-2, with TRBD1 as a possible D gene (6 bases). This CDR3 has 15 amino acids. Germline lookup yields CDR1 SGDLS and CDR2 YYNGEE. V shed 2 bases and J shed 1 base, with 9 bases lying between them.

This chain joins TRBV9 and TRBJ1-2; TRBD1 is a possible D gene (5 bases). V gave up 4 bases and J gave up 4 bases, with 14 bases separating them. The germline CDR1 and CDR2 sequences are SGDLS and YYNGEE. The CDR3 is 14 amino acids. The CDR3 nucleotides are TGTGCCAGCAGCTCATCGACAGTACTCTATGGCTACACCTTC. Translated, it gives CASSSSTVLYGYTF.

The chain combines TRBV29-1 with TRBJ2-7, with 11 positions matching TRBD2. Losses at the gene ends were 1 base for V and 5 bases for J; bases not matched to a gene: 4. The CDR3 contains 14 residues. CDR1 and CDR2 (germline): SQVTM, ANQGSEA. CDR3 amino acids: CSVEGGSGGDEQYF. The CDR3 DNA reads TGCAGCGTTGAAGGTGGTAGCGGGGGGGACGAGCAGTACTTC.

Here the CDR3 DNA reads TGTGCCAGCAGTGCTGCTCACATACCTCCTAGTTTTAACACTGAAGCTTTCTTT. It yields the protein CASSAAHIPPSFNTEAFF. This rearrangement joins TRBV27 to TRBJ1-1; the D is unclear. This CDR3 spans 18 amino acids. Per the germline V gene, CDR1 is MNHEY and CDR2 is SMNVEV (reference sequence). V gave up 5 bases and J gave up 2 bases, with 24 bases separating them.

Judged by abundance, this clone is medium-sized. The rearrangement links TRBV6-1 to TRBJ2-7; TRBD1 agrees at 8 bases. The CDR3 consists of 17 residues. With 2 bases clipped from V and 6 bases from J, the junction kept 15 bases outside the gene matches. CDR1 and CDR2 from the germline V gene are MNHNS and SASEGT. The CDR3 sequence: CASSERVARTGPLEQYF. The DNA for the CDR3 is TGTGCCAGCAGTGAAAGGGTGGCCCGGACAGGGCCCCTCGAGCAGTACTTC.

This clone has a handful of counts. The chain uses TRBV2 and TRBJ1-1, with D maybe TRBD1 (5 bases). This CDR3 comprises 13 residues. V was cut by 5 bases and J by 2 bases, with 9 bases left in between. Germline values: CDR1 SNHLY, CDR2 FYNNEI. Here the CDR3 reads CASSTGPNTEAFF. CDR3 coding DNA: TGTGCCAGCAGTACGGGACCCAACACTGAAGCTTTCTTT.

V usage is TRBV27 and J usage is TRBJ1-6; D remains unclear. CDR3 length: 15 residues. Trimming removed 6 bases from V and 10 bases from J, with 19 bases in between. Looked up from germline, CDR1 is MNHEY and CDR2 is SMNVEV (reference sequence). This CDR3 is CASRIYAQMGSPLHF. Here the CDR3 DNA reads TGTGCCAGCAGAATATATGCCCAAATGGGGTCACCCCTCCACTTT.

The gene calls are TRBV7-7 and TRBJ2-5; D unclear. From germline, CDR1 is SSHAT and CDR2 FNYEAQ (reference sequence). V gave up 5 bases and J gave up 5 bases, with 12 bases separating them. The CDR3 runs to 13 residues. This CDR3 reads CASSIRLWETQYF. The CDR3 DNA reads TGTGCCAGCAGCATCCGCCTCTGGGAGACCCAGTACTTC.

DNA for the CDR3: TGTGCCAGCAGCGCAGGGACAGTGAACAATCAGCCCCAGCATTTT. Translation gives CASSAGTVNNQPQHF. The rearrangement uses TRBV2 and TRBJ1-5, with TRBD1 identical over 7 bases. The CDR3 spans 15 residues. Germline lookup yields CDR1 SNHLY and CDR2 FYNNEI. With 6 bases clipped from V and 3 bases from J, the junction kept 8 bases outside the gene matches. The full variable domain, rest sourced from reference TRBV2 and TRBJ1-5, is EPEVTQTPSHQVTQMGQEVILRCVPISNHLYFYWYRQILGQKVEFLVSFYNNEISEKSEIFDDQFSVERPDGSNFTLKIRSTKLEDSAMYFCASSAGTVNNQPQHFGDGTRLSIL.

The genes are TRBV9 and TRBJ2-7, with a possible D match to TRBD2 (5 bases). Germline V lookup: CDR1 SGDLS, CDR2 YYNGEE. The V end was cut by 1 base, the J end by 4 bases, with 18 bases between. CDR3 length: 16 amino acids. Here the CDR3 DNA reads TGTGCCAGCAGCGTATTTAGGGAGTCCCCTACATACGAGCAGTACTTC. Protein sequence: CASSVFRESPTYEQYF.

This chain's CDR3 is CASSARTGGGFEKLFF. The CDR3 nucleotides are TGTGCCAGCAGCGCCCGGACAGGGGGGGGGTTTGAAAAACTGTTTTTT. This chain links TRBV9 with TRBJ1-4; TRBD1 matches 10 bases. The V segment lost 3 bases and the J segment 7 bases; nucleotides outside the gene matches: 9. Per the germline V gene, CDR1 is SGDLS and CDR2 is YYNGEE. The CDR3 contains 16 residues.